This T cell receptor (beta chain) stems from a study of blood T cell repertoires in COVID-19 (TCRdb year 2020). Background for the entire study: The collaborator samples originated in the United States, Italy and Spain and spanned the acute and convalescent phases of COVID-19. Samples came from the ongoing ImmuneRACE study (first 160 participants) plus 1,254 subjects from 6 global collaborators. A freely available public database, intended as a resource for researchers studying the immune response to SARS-CoV-2, is where the repertoires were released. The prospective study material was composed of cDNA or gDNA derived from T cells, B-cell-depleted T cells, or PBMCs. The dataset comprised deeply sampled blood TCRbeta repertoires from subjects exposed to, actively infected with, or recovered from COVID-19. A de-identified subject ID, COVID-19 status, age in years and sex were almost always included in the sample metadata. Where available, HLA class I and class II types were obtained from metadata supplied by the sample provider rather than from assay-based typing. On the study overall, not on this receptor specifically: The quantity of clinical and demographic metadata differed by source and by participant and was supplied without curation.

TCRbeta CDR3 regions were amplified from genomic DNA by means of the immunoSEQ Assay, a bias-controlled multiplex PCR. The study's own analysis went as follows. Nucleated cell counts per sample were estimated from amplification of reference gene primers within the assay. Sequence reads were collapsed and filtered to measure the absolute abundance of every unique TCRbeta CDR3 rearrangement. For each sample, productive Simpson clonality was calculated by taking the square root of Simpson's diversity index across productive rearrangements. In its TCRdb copy, this immuneACCESS table keeps in-frame sequences only and misses some clones. Where compared with another copy, unresolved V genes explain less than half of these, and the others have no known cause. The D gene and trimming were derived from the DNA, and the V and J assignments and clone size from that table. Present in this sample are tens of thousands of clones, over 70% of which were seen just once. The ten largest clones capture 2.1% of the sample.

At one collaborating source in Seattle, patients were enrolled during active infection and were followed longitudinally through the course of disease. Each collaborating institution followed its own protocols to collect whole blood in K2EDTA tubes. For TCRbeta analysis, collaborators shipped samples as frozen whole blood, isolated PBMCs, or DNA extracted from either of those sample types. Its CDR3 holds 15 amino acids, cysteine through phenylalanine. Only the CDR3 DNA is retained, 45 bases long and in frame from the first base. Relative to germline, V is 4 bases shorter and J is 3 bases shorter, with 15 bases between their ends. According to the germline V gene, CDR1 reads SQVTM and CDR2 reads ANQGSEA. Comments on this clone: Its antigen is still unknown. No base qualities exist here, and no much larger clone lies one base off it.

The sequenced sample consisted of peripheral blood. The source is a woman older than 75 with COVID-19, enrolled during active disease. The sequence is built from TRBV29-1 and TRBJ2-2; the D region possibly corresponds to TRBD2 (7 bases align). The CDR3 in this case is CSVVPGGADTGELFF. The DNA sequence reads TGCAGCGTTGTACCGGGGGGCGCCGACACCGGGGAGCTGTTTTTT.